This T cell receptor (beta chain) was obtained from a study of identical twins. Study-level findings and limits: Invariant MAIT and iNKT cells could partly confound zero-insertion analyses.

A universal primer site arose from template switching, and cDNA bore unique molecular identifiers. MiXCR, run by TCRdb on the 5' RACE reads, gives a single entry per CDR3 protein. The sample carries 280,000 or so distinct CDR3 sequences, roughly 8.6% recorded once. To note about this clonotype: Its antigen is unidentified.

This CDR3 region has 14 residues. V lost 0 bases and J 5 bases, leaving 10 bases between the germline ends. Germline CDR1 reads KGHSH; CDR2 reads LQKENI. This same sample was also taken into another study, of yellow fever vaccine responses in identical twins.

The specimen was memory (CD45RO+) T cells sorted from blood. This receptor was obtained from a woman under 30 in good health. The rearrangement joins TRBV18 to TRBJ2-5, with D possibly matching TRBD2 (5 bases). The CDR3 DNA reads TGTGCCAGCTCACCACCTACTAGTGCGGAGACCCAGTACTTC. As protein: CASSPPTSAETQYF.